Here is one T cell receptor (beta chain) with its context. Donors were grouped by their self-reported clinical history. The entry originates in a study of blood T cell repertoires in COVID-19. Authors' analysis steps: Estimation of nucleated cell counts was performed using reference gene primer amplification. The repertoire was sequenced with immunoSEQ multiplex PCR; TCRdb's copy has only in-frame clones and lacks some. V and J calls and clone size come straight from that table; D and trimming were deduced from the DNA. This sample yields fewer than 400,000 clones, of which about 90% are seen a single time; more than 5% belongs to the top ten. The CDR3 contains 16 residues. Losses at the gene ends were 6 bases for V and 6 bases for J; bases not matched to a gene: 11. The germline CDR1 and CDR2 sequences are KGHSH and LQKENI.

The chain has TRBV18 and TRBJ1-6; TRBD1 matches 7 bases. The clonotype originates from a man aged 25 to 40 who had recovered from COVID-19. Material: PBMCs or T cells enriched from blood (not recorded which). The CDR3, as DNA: TGTGCCAGCTCCGACAGGGTCGGGAGTTTTAATTCACCCCTCCACTTT. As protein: CASSDRVGSFNSPLHF.